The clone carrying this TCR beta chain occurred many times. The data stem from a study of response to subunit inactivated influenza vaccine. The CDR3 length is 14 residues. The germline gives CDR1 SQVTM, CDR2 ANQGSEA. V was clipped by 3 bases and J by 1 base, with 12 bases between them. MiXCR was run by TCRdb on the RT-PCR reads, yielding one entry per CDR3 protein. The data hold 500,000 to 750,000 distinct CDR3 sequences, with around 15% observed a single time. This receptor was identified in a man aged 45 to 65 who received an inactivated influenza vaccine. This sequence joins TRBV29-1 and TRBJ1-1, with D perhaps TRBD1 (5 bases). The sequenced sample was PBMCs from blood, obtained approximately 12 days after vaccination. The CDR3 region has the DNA TGCAGCGTTGAGGGACGGAGAACGAACACTGAAGCTTTCTTT. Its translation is CSVEGRRTNTEAFF.